The 18 T cell receptor beta chains given below trace back to one sample, sequenced in a study of shared clonotypes between healthy human individuals. Data came from immunoSEQ multiplex PCR; TCRdb stores just in-frame clones and leaves some out. The sample includes about 960,000 clones, approximately 76% seen only once; the top ten take roughly 1.5%. The sequenced sample consisted of memory CD4+ T cells sorted from blood. This sample's subset: CD45RA-negative fraction. These receptors came from a man between 18 and 29 years old in good health.

The sample holds one count of this clone. CDR3 sequence (DNA): TGTGCCAGCAGCCCCAACCCAGCGGGAGGGTACGAGCAGTACTTC. Protein: CASSPNPAGGYEQYF. The V call is TRBV5-4, the J call TRBJ2-7, with TRBD2 identical over 10 bases. Unmatched junction bases numbered 8, after V lost 4 bases and J lost 4 bases. This CDR3 contains 15 residues. The germline gives CDR1 SGHNT, CDR2 YYREEE (reference sequence).

This chain joins TRBV4-3 and TRBJ2-3; TRBD2 matches 8 bases. Germline-derived CDR1 and CDR2 are LGHNA and YSLEER. V dropped 1 base and J dropped 5; count of bases not matched to a gene: 2. The CDR3 has 14 residues. The CDR3 loop is CASSQVLAGDTQYF. As DNA, the CDR3 is TGCGCCAGCAGCCAAGTCCTAGCGGGAGATACGCAGTATTTT.

This chain connects TRBV7-3 to TRBJ2-1; perhaps TRBD1 as D (6 bases). Trimming shortened V by 4 bases and J by 7 bases, and 14 bases separated the two germline ends. CDR3 size: 14 residues. In germline, CDR1 is SGHTA, CDR2 FQGTGA. This chain's CDR3 is CASSSMGAGNEQFF. In nucleotides, the CDR3 is TGTGCCAGCAGCTCCATGGGGGCCGGGAATGAGCAGTTCTTC. Full variable domain (missing parts from reference TRBV7-3 and TRBJ2-1): GAGVSQTPSNKVTEKGKYVELRCDPISGHTALYWYRQSLGQGPEFLIYFQGTGAADDSGLPNDRFFAVRPEGSVSTLKIQRTERGDSAVYLCASSSMGAGNEQFFGPGTRLTVL.

This clone occurred a few times. V and J are TRBV28 and TRBJ2-1; 8 bases map to TRBD1. The CDR3 consists of 14 residues. V was pared by 6 bases and J by 8 bases, with 9 bases of the junction left unmatched. Germline V gives CDR1 MDHEN, CDR2 SYDVKM. In DNA, the CDR3 is TGTGCCAGCAGCCGGGACAGGTTGGGCCATGAGCAGTTCTTC. Its translation is CASSRDRLGHEQFF.

The count of this clone is one. This chain uses TRBV21-1 with TRBJ2-7; the table's D call of TRBD1 was not tested on the DNA. TRBV21-1 is termed a pseudogene. The CDR3 runs to 14 residues. CDR3 nucleotide sequence: TGTGCCAGCAGCAGTTGGGGACAGTTCTACGAGCAGTACTTC. This gives the protein CASSSWGQFYEQYF.

This clone has only a few counts. The CDR3 protein is CASSERTGSVTGELFF. The CDR3 DNA reads TGTGCCAGCAGTGAGAGGACAGGGTCGGTGACCGGGGAGCTGTTTTTT. This chain links TRBV6-4 with TRBJ2-2, with 8 bases lining up with TRBD1. The V gene end was trimmed by 3 bases and the J gene end by 5 bases; junction bases not matched to a gene: 8. This CDR3 has 16 residues. Germline CDR1 MRHNA, CDR2 SNTAGT.

The chain's CDR3 is CASSLGGQGRETQYF. The CDR3 DNA sequence: TGCGCCAGCAGCTTGGGAGGACAGGGCCGAGAGACCCAGTACTTC. J is TRBJ2-5 and V is TRBV5-1; 8 bases match TRBD1. After removal of 0 bases from V and 4 bases from J, the junction contained 5 bases not matched to a gene. CDR1 is SGHRS and CDR2 is YFSETQ in the germline V gene. The CDR3 extends over 15 amino acids.

The chain recombines TRBV6-5 with TRBJ2-2; no firm D call. V was clipped by 2 bases and J by 5 bases, with 12 bases between them. Germline CDR1 is MNHEY and CDR2 is SVGAGI. The CDR3 is 15 residues long. CDR3 DNA sequence: TGTGCCAGCAGTTACGGCTCCGTGGGAACCGGGGAGCTGTTTTTT. Translated, it gives CASSYGSVGTGELFF.

This chain connects TRBV13 to TRBJ1-1, with D hard to call. V was clipped by 0 bases and J by 4 bases, with 12 bases between them. This CDR3 has 15 amino acids. CDR1 and CDR2 (germline): PRHDT, FYEKMQ (reference sequence). The CDR3 nucleotides are TGTGCCAGCAGCTTAGGGTCCCTGTTGGGCACTGAAGCTTTCTTT. Its protein is CASSLGSLLGTEAFF.

This sequence joins TRBV6-1 and TRBJ1-3, with D perhaps TRBD1 (6 bases). The length of the CDR3 is 13 residues. The germline V gene has CDR1 MNHNS and CDR2 SASEGT. V lost 5 bases, J lost 4 bases, and 9 bases lay in between. The CDR3 nucleotides are TGTGCCAGCAGTTCAGGGGCCGGAAACACCATATATTTT. Translating it yields CASSSGAGNTIYF.

V is TRBV5-1 and J is TRBJ2-6, with D maybe TRBD1 (5 bases). The ends were cut back, 3 bases at V and 1 base at J, with 8 bases in the middle. The CDR3 sequence is 15 residues long. Germline values: CDR1 SGHRS, CDR2 YFSETQ. CDR3 amino acids: CASSSRQSGANVLTF. CDR3 coding DNA: TGCGCCAGCAGCTCCCGACAGTCTGGGGCCAACGTCCTGACTTTC.

With regard to this clone: Other DNA sequences in this specimen translate into the identical CDR3. The genes are TRBV29-1 and TRBJ2-1; no firm D call. V was pared by 1 base and J by 4 bases, with 8 bases between. CDR1 and CDR2 from the germline V gene are SQVTM and ANQGSEA. This CDR3 has 13 residues. CDR3 sequence reads: CSVEVRAYNEQFF. In nucleotides, the CDR3 is TGCAGCGTTGAAGTTCGGGCTTACAATGAGCAGTTCTTC.

This clone showed up just a few times. The chain carries TRBV19 and TRBJ2-7; 8 nucleotides line up with TRBD1. Trimming cost V 3 bases and J 3 bases; bases outside gene matches: 10. Looked up from germline, CDR1 is LNHDA and CDR2 is SQIVND (reference sequence). The CDR3 runs 16 residues. CDR3 coding DNA: TGTGCCAGTAGTATGCCCCCGGGACAGGCTGACTACGAGCAGTACTTC. It yields the protein CASSMPPGQADYEQYF.

This CDR3 reads CASTLGTEGSGYTF. The DNA for the CDR3 is TGTGCCAGCACACTAGGGACAGAAGGCTCCGGCTACACCTTC. The chain recombines TRBV6-1 with TRBJ1-2; 7 bases are shared with TRBD1. Germline CDR1 reads MNHNS; CDR2 reads SASEGT. This CDR3 region has 14 residues. Unmatched junction bases numbered 13, after V lost 7 bases and J lost 8 bases.

V is TRBV4-2 and J is TRBJ2-1; 8 nucleotides align to TRBD2. CDR1 LGHNA and CDR2 YNFKEQ come from the germline V gene. The V segment lost 4 bases and the J segment 0 bases; nucleotides outside the gene matches: 2. This CDR3 has 15 residues. CDR3 residues: CASSPSGYSYNEQFF. The DNA for the CDR3 is TGTGCCAGCAGCCCTAGCGGGTACTCCTACAATGAGCAGTTCTTC.

This clone has only a few counts. The rearrangement joins TRBV5-1 to TRBJ2-5, with a possible D match to TRBD1 (6 bases). Germline V gene data show CDR1 as SGHRS and CDR2 as YFSETQ. The CDR3 has 18 amino acids. V lost 3 bases and J lost 2, with 23 bases in between. The DNA of the CDR3 is TGCGCCAGCAGCTCTTTGGGCCTACGGACAGACTCACAAGAGACCCAGTACTTC. As protein: CASSSLGLRTDSQETQYF.

J is TRBJ1-1 and V is TRBV7-2, with a weak D call TRBD1 (5 bases). The CDR3 runs to 15 residues. Per germline, CDR1 SGHTA and CDR2 FQGNSA. The V and J ends lost 5 bases and 3 bases respectively, with 16 bases between them. This CDR3 is CASSRIGAYDTEAFF. The CDR3 nucleotides are TGTGCCAGCAGCCGCATCGGGGCATACGACACTGAAGCTTTCTTT.

The chain has TRBV7-9 and TRBJ2-3; possibly TRBD2 for D (5 bases). Germline CDR1 SEHNR, CDR2 FQNEAQ (reference sequence). V was pared by 3 bases and J by 0 bases, with 10 bases between. There are 15 residues in the CDR3. The CDR3 is CASSFNPSSTDTQYF. The CDR3 coding sequence is TGTGCCAGCAGCTTTAATCCTAGCAGCACAGATACGCAGTATTTT.